A selection of T cell receptor beta chains follows, all from one sample in a study of blood T cell repertoires in COVID-19. Sequenced by immunoSEQ multiplex PCR; TCRdb stores in-frame clones only, minus some. The data hold 85,000 to 90,000 clones, with around 87% observed a single time. Sequenced sample: peripheral blood. Every receptor here comes from a human donor in a cohort sampled during active COVID-19. The CDR3 runs from the conserved cysteine through the conserved F or W. The order of the fields is CDR3 DNA, CDR3 protein, V gene, J gene, D gene, clone size. A D gene is named only where the DNA matches it firmly. Clone size, where shown, is once, few, many, or a class for clones that have expanded.

CDR3nt: TGTGCCAGCAGTGGGACAGGGTACTACACTGAAGCTTTCTTT
CDR3aa: CASSGTGYYTEAFF
v_gene: TRBV2
j_gene: TRBJ1-1
d_gene: TRBD1
abundance: NA

CDR3nt: TGCAGTGCTAGTCCCTCCTCCGACAATGAGCAGTTCTTC
CDR3aa: CSASPSSDNEQFF
v_gene: TRBV20-1
j_gene: TRBJ2-1
d_gene: NA
abundance: NA

CDR3nt: TGTGCCAGCAGTGAGCGGGACTACGAGCAGTACTTC
CDR3aa: CASSERDYEQYF
v_gene: TRBV6-1
j_gene: TRBJ2-7
d_gene: NA
abundance: NA

CDR3nt: TGTGCCAGTAGTTTCACAGGGACGAAGGGAGAGACCCAGTACTTC
CDR3aa: CASSFTGTKGETQYF
v_gene: TRBV19
j_gene: TRBJ2-5
d_gene: NA
abundance: NA

CDR3nt: TGTGCCAGCAGCTTACCCCCCAGGGACGGGACTAGCGGGAGGGACGAGCAGTACTTC
CDR3aa: CASSLPPRDGTSGRDEQYF
v_gene: TRBV7-6
j_gene: TRBJ2-7
d_gene: TRBD2
abundance: few

CDR3nt: TGTGCCAGCTCACCTCAAAATTCGAACACCGGGGAGCTGTTTTTT
CDR3aa: CASSPQNSNTGELFF
v_gene: TRBV18
j_gene: TRBJ2-2
d_gene: NA
abundance: few

CDR3nt: TGCGCCAGCAGCTCCGAGTTGGGGGCCCAAGAGACCCAGTACTTC
CDR3aa: CASSSELGAQETQYF
v_gene: TRBV5-1
j_gene: TRBJ2-5
d_gene: NA
abundance: NA

CDR3nt: TGTGCCAGCAGCTTAGTGGGGGCGCGGGTCAATGAGCAGTTCTTC
CDR3aa: CASSLVGARVNEQFF
v_gene: TRBV7-9
j_gene: TRBJ2-1
d_gene: NA
abundance: NA

CDR3nt: TGTGCCAGCAGTTTTGGGGAGAGCACAGATACGCAGTATTTT
CDR3aa: CASSFGESTDTQYF
v_gene: TRBV28
j_gene: TRBJ2-3
d_gene: NA
abundance: NA

CDR3nt: TGTGCCAGCACCTTGGGGCTAGCGGGAGGAATGAGCAAAAACATTCAGTACTTC
CDR3aa: CASTLGLAGGMSKNIQYF
v_gene: TRBV28
j_gene: TRBJ2-4
d_gene: TRBD2
abundance: NA

CDR3nt: TGTGCCAGCAGCGGCGGACAGGGGCTAGGAGTCTATGGCTACACCTTC
CDR3aa: CASSGGQGLGVYGYTF
v_gene: TRBV9
j_gene: TRBJ1-2
d_gene: TRBD1
abundance: NA

CDR3nt: TGTGCCAGCAGCCTCCCCGGGGCAGGGGGCGCGGAAAGCAATCAGCCCCAGCATTTT
CDR3aa: CASSLPGAGGAESNQPQHF
v_gene: TRBV28
j_gene: TRBJ1-5
d_gene: TRBD1
abundance: NA

CDR3nt: TGTGCCAGCAGTTCAGGGGTAGGGGACGAGCAGTACTTC
CDR3aa: CASSSGVGDEQYF
v_gene: TRBV27
j_gene: TRBJ2-7
d_gene: NA
abundance: NA

CDR3nt: TGTGCCAGCAGCCTTCAGGGGAAGTACGAGCAGTACTTC
CDR3aa: CASSLQGKYEQYF
v_gene: TRBV3-1/TRBV3-2
j_gene: TRBJ2-7
d_gene: NA
abundance: once

CDR3nt: TGTGCCAGCTCACAGACAGGGGGCCCTGGAAACACCATATATTTT
CDR3aa: CASSQTGGPGNTIYF
v_gene: TRBV18
j_gene: TRBJ1-3
d_gene: TRBD1
abundance: NA

CDR3nt: TGTGCCAGTAGTATCTCGGACTATGGCTACACCTTC
CDR3aa: CASSISDYGYTF
v_gene: TRBV19
j_gene: TRBJ1-2
d_gene: NA
abundance: NA

CDR3nt: TGTGCCAGCAGTTTTTCTCCTAGACAGGGGGCGAAGCAGCCCCAGCATTTT
CDR3aa: CASSFSPRQGAKQPQHF
v_gene: TRBV28
j_gene: TRBJ1-5
d_gene: TRBD1
abundance: NA

CDR3nt: TGCAGCGTTGAGGGGGACTCTTGGGTTGAGCAGTTCTTC
CDR3aa: CSVEGDSWVEQFF
v_gene: TRBV29-1
j_gene: TRBJ2-1
d_gene: NA
abundance: NA

CDR3nt: TGTGCCAGCTCGCCGACAGGGGGCGGGACATCCGAGCAGTACTTC
CDR3aa: CASSPTGGGTSEQYF
v_gene: TRBV18
j_gene: TRBJ2-7
d_gene: TRBD1
abundance: NA

CDR3nt: TGCGCCAGCAGTCGTGGGACAGGGGGCACAGATACGCAGTATTTT
CDR3aa: CASSRGTGGTDTQYF
v_gene: TRBV5-1
j_gene: TRBJ2-3
d_gene: TRBD1
abundance: NA

CDR3nt: TGTGCCAGCAGCCCCCTGGGACTAGCGGGGGGGAATGAGCAGTTCTTC
CDR3aa: CASSPLGLAGGNEQFF
v_gene: TRBV11-3
j_gene: TRBJ2-1
d_gene: TRBD2
abundance: NA

CDR3nt: TGTGCCAGCAGTTTAAGGACACCCCAACCCTACGAGCAGTACTTC
CDR3aa: CASSLRTPQPYEQYF
v_gene: TRBV28
j_gene: TRBJ2-7
d_gene: NA
abundance: NA

CDR3nt: TGTGCCAGCAGCTTAGTGTCCGGGGGCTACACCTTC
CDR3aa: CASSLVSGGYTF
v_gene: TRBV7-9
j_gene: TRBJ1-2
d_gene: NA
abundance: NA

CDR3nt: TGTGCCAGTCTACCACAGGGTAGGACTGAAGCTTTCTTT
CDR3aa: CASLPQGRTEAFF
v_gene: TRBV19
j_gene: TRBJ1-1
d_gene: NA
abundance: NA